Listed below are T cell receptor beta chains from one sample, sequenced in a study of cytomegalovirus exposure and HLA in healthy donors. Here immunoSEQ multiplex PCR was the method, and the copy in TCRdb shows in-frame clones only, minus some. The sample carries about 150,000 clones, 86% recorded once. The specimen sequenced was PBMCs. All receptors come from a man aged 18 to 30 in good health and CMV-seropositive. The CDR3 runs from the conserved cysteine through the conserved F or W. D genes are given only for firm matches. Expanded clones are given a class, and other clones once, few, many or no size at all.

clone_size	d_call	j_call	v_call	cdr3_nt	cdr3_aa
NA	NA	TRBJ2-7	TRBV2	TGTGCCAGCAGTGATCGCCGGGACACCCGAGGGGAGCAGTACTTC	CASSDRRDTRGEQYF
NA	TRBD2	TRBJ2-5	TRBV7-2	TGTGCCAGCAGCTTAGCCCCTAGCGGAACAGAGACCCAGTACTTC	CASSLAPSGTETQYF
NA	NA	TRBJ1-3	TRBV4-2	TGTGCCAGCAGCCAAGGGGGTACGGGAGCCGGAAACACCATATATTTT	CASSQGGTGAGNTIYF
NA	NA	TRBJ2-7	TRBV19	TGTGCCAGTAGCCCCGGACAAATCTACGAGCAGTACTTC	CASSPGQIYEQYF
NA	TRBD1	TRBJ1-4	TRBV7-9	TGTGCCAGCAGTCGGGGACAGGCTAATGAAAAACTGTTTTTT	CASSRGQANEKLFF
NA	NA	TRBJ1-4	TRBV6-5	TGTGCCAGCAGTTCAGGACAGTCCGCAACATCGGGGCTGTTTTTT	CASSSGQSATSGLFF
NA	TRBD2	TRBJ2-1	TRBV7-2	TGTGCCAGCACCAAACCTATAGCGGGACCGCTCTACAATGAGCAGTTCTTC	CASTKPIAGPLYNEQFF
few	TRBD1	TRBJ2-5	TRBV5-5	TGTGCCAGCAGCTTGGGACAGGGCGGAGAGACCCAGTACTTC	CASSLGQGGETQYF
NA	TRBD2	TRBJ2-1	TRBV27	TGTGCCAGCAGCCTTGTGCGGGGGGGCAATGAGCAGTTCTTC	CASSLVRGGNEQFF
NA	TRBD1	TRBJ2-4	TRBV4-2	TGTGCCAGCAGCCCGGGACAGAACAAAAACATTCAGTACTTC	CASSPGQNKNIQYF
NA	NA	TRBJ2-2	TRBV2	TGTGCCAGCAGCAAGCAATCGACCGGGGAGCTGTTTTTT	CASSKQSTGELFF
NA	NA	TRBJ1-6	TRBV7-9	TGTGCCAGCAGCCCGGGGGGGGCCCTATATAATTCACCCCTCCACTTT	CASSPGGALYNSPLHF
NA	NA	TRBJ2-3	TRBV10-3	TGTGCCATCAGTGAGTGGGGGGTTGGAAGCACAGATACGCAGTATTTT	CAISEWGVGSTDTQYF
NA	TRBD2	TRBJ2-7	TRBV7-3	TGTGCCAGCAGCTTAGCGGGAGGGGCTGCCGAGGAGCAGTACTTC	CASSLAGGAAEEQYF
NA	TRBD2	TRBJ2-5	TRBV4-3	TGCGCCAGCAGCCAGACTAGCTTGGAGACCCAGTACTTC	CASSQTSLETQYF
NA	NA	TRBJ2-1	TRBV5-4	TGTGCCAGCAGCTTGGGCGCGGGGCAGTTCTTC	CASSLGAGQFF
once	NA	TRBJ2-1	TRBV2	TGTGCCAGCAGTGAAGCGGATGACAGGTTTTCCTACAATGAGCAGTTCTTC	CASSEADDRFSYNEQFF
NA	NA	TRBJ2-3	TRBV7-6	TGTGCCAGCAGCTCCCGCTTAGGGGCGGCTAGCACAGATACGCAGTATTTT	CASSSRLGAASTDTQYF
NA	TRBD2	TRBJ2-6	TRBV2	TGTGCCAGCGGGACTAGCGGGAGGGTCTCTGGGGCCAACGTCCTGACTTTC	CASGTSGRVSGANVLTF
NA	NA	TRBJ2-1	TRBV29-1	TGCAGCGTCGCAGGCGCGGGCAGCTCCTACAATGAGCAGTTCTTC	CSVAGAGSSYNEQFF
NA	TRBD1	TRBJ1-2	TRBV9	TGTGCCAGCAGCAAGACGACAGGGGGGCCTCCTTATGGCTACACCTTC	CASSKTTGGPPYGYTF
NA	NA	TRBJ1-4	TRBV7-2	TGTGCCAGCAGCTTAGGCGGTAATGAAAAACTGTTTTTT	CASSLGGNEKLFF